This T cell receptor beta chain stems from a study of T cell repertoires in cytomegalovirus infection. On the study more broadly: Public TCR beta signatures were indicative of both CMV infection and a matching HLA type. General observations from the study: Frequencies of public TCR beta families were cumulated, and this identified carriers of CMV plus the relevant HLA. Clonotype analysis showed dominance of the ex vivo response by HLA-C-restricted CMV-specific TCR beta clonotypes.

TCRdb re-analysed the reads in MiXCR, keeping a single row per CDR3 protein. The sample lists approximately 250,000 distinct CDR3 sequences, 6% to 8% occurring once. This clonotype was recorded at least ten times. Antigen: not known. Trimming removed 5 bases from V and 6 bases from J, with 13 bases in between. The CDR3 runs to 14 residues. The germline V gene has CDR1 SGHTA and CDR2 FQGNSA. The rearrangement joins TRBV7-2 to TRBJ1-4; D may be TRBD1 (6 bases). The sequence was obtained from a human donor in good health (CMV status not recorded). Some clones in this sample may be carry-over from other donors' samples. The specimen sequenced was PBMCs. The CDR3 DNA is TGTGCCAGCAGCACGGGACAAGGCCATGAAAAACTGTTTTTT. This codes for CASSTGQGHEKLFF.